This T cell receptor beta chain was found in a study of blood T cells in healthy people across ages. Study-level findings and limits: The long-lived group displayed more naive CD4+ cells, plus higher diversity, than the aged donors did.

Total RNA, at least 5.5 micrograms per sample, was extracted from PBMCs. Worth noting for this clonotype: Its target is unknown.

CDR1 and CDR2 from the germline V gene are SGHTA and FQGNSA. The CDR3 length is 15 residues. The germline V and J ends were trimmed by 5 bases and 3 bases, with 14 bases remaining between them. PCR was performed a second time for roughly 7 to 11 cycles using a sample-barcoded 5' primer and a J-beta primer mix. TCRdb reprocessed the 5' RACE reads with MiXCR, giving one entry per CDR3 protein. The data contain some 860,000 distinct CDR3 sequences, roughly three fifths of them singletons. The receptor was isolated from a man aged 40-55 years in good health. This chain joins TRBV7-2 and TRBJ2-1, with a possible D match to TRBD2 (5 bases). The specimen sequenced was blood. CDR3 bases: TGTGCCAGCAGCCAAGTGGGTACTAGCTACAATGAGCAGTTCTTC. Its protein product is CASSQVGTSYNEQFF.